This T cell receptor beta chain was captured by sequencing in a study of neurological immune-mediated disorders. Study results and limitations: None of the CDR3 amino acid sequences of expanded clones recurred across subjects, suggesting private repertoires in all groups. Expansion of TCR clones was greatest in HTLV-1-associated myelopathy and smallest in multiple sclerosis, where it fell below that of healthy controls.

V was clipped by 4 bases and J by 3 bases, with 13 bases between them. From germline, CDR1 is SGHRS and CDR2 YFSETQ. CDR3 length equals 14 residues. The cDNA was generated by 5'RACE with 10-nucleotide random UMIs. MiXCR, run by TCRdb on the 5' RACE reads, gives a single entry per CDR3 protein. Among 30,000 to 45,000 distinct CDR3 sequences listed, roughly 4.8% were seen once. This clonotype was counted at least ten times. Its antigen is as yet unknown. The TCR originated in a man aged 18 to 30 in good health. Sequencing used CD4+ T cells from blood. This rearrangement joins TRBV5-1 to TRBJ2-5, with TRBD2 as a possible D gene (5 bases). The CDR3: CASSIGKREETQYF. CDR3 nucleotides: TGCGCCAGCAGCATAGGGAAGAGGGAAGAGACCCAGTACTTC.